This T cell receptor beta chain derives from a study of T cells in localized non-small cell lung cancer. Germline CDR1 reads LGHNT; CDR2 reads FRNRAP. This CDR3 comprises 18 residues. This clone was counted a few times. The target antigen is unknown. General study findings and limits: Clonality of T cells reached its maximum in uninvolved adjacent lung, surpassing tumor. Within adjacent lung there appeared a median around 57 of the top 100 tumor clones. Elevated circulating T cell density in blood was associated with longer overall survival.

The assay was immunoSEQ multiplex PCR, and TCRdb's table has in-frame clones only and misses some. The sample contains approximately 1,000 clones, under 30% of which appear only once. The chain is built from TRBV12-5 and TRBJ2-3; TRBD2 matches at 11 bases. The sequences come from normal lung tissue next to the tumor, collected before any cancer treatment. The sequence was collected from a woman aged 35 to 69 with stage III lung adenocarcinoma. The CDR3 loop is CASNLAGGKIGGTDTQYF. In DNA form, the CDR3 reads TGTGCCAGCAACCTAGCGGGAGGCAAAATCGGGGGCACAGATACGCAGTATTTT.